Reported below is one T cell receptor beta chain. The data stem from a study of blood T cell repertoires in COVID-19. Here immunoSEQ multiplex PCR was the method, and the copy in TCRdb shows in-frame clones only, minus some. The sample holds around 250,000 clones, roughly 86% seen once. With 5 bases removed from V and 2 bases from J, the gap between germline ends came to 7 bases. Germline CDR1 and CDR2: SEHNR and FQNEAQ (reference sequence). This CDR3 is built from 12 residues. This TCR derives from a woman in her 50s who had recovered from COVID-19. Material for sequencing was PBMCs or T cells enriched from blood (not recorded which). V and J are TRBV7-9 and TRBJ2-7; D is undetermined. This CDR3 reads CASSPLTYEQYF. In nucleotides, the CDR3 is TGTGCCAGCAGCCCACTCACCTACGAGCAGTACTTC.